This paragraph reports one TCR beta chain. Its antigen remains unidentified. These data originate in a study of blood T cells in healthy people across ages. Looking at the study overall: Capturing about one barcoded beta molecule per two T cells was achieved by template switching.

A sample-barcoded 5' primer and a J-beta primer mix were used in a second PCR of roughly 6 to 11 cycles. TCRdb re-derived calls from the 5' RACE reads in MiXCR, one entry per CDR3 protein. The repertoire has about 770,000 distinct CDR3 sequences, more than 40% of them found once; the top ten carry roughly a fifth. This CDR3 spans 13 amino acids. Between the trimmed V and J ends, which lost 4 bases and 7 bases, there was a span of 13 bases. Germline CDR1 SNHLY, CDR2 FYNNEI. Study-level points and caveats: Among T cells, TCR beta diversity per million cells dropped roughly linearly as age rose.

The rearrangement joins TRBV2 to TRBJ1-1; possible D gene TRBD1, 5 bases. The sample was blood. The sequence derives from a man aged 55-75 years in good health. The CDR3 loop reads CASSGAGRVEAFF. For the CDR3, the DNA is TGTGCCAGCAGTGGGGCAGGGAGGGTTGAAGCTTTCTTT.